These T cell receptor beta chains were read from a single sample in a study of T-cell memory formation after mild COVID-19. One entry per CDR3 protein, called by TCRdb with MiXCR from the 5' RACE reads. The repertoire holds roughly 600,000 distinct CDR3 sequences, with more than 15% as singletons. The sequenced sample consisted of PBMCs or a T cell subset sorted from them (not recorded which). All receptors derive from an adult woman who had mild COVID-19 (a few samples of this study predate the infection). Cell type and time point are not known. CDR3s include the opening cysteine and the closing phenylalanine or tryptophan. Each record gives: D gene, clone size, V gene, J gene, CDR3 DNA, CDR3 protein. A D gene is named only where the DNA matches it firmly. Clone size is stated in some rows and not others, as once, few, many or a class when expanded.

>.|few|TRBV24-1|TRBJ2-2
TGTGCCACCAGCCAGGGGAAGGGGGAGCTGTTTTTT
CATSQGKGELFF
>TRBD1|.|TRBV6-1|TRBJ2-7
TGTGCCAGCAGTGAATACGGGACAGGGGGCTACGAGCAGTACTTC
CASSEYGTGGYEQYF
>.|few|TRBV27|TRBJ2-2
TGTGCCAGCAGTAGGGACGATTGGGGCGGGGAGCTGTTTTTT
CASSRDDWGGELFF
>.|few|TRBV12-3/TRBV12-4|TRBJ2-2
TGTGCCAGCAGTTTTGAACGGGGCGGGGAGCTGTTTTTT
CASSFERGGELFF
>TRBD2|.|TRBV4-3|TRBJ2-2
TGCGCCAGCAGCCAAGCCGATAGCGGGAGGGGAAACACCGGGGAGCTGTTTTTT
CASSQADSGRGNTGELFF
>.|.|TRBV6-6|TRBJ2-1
TGTGCCAGCAGTGACGGGCAGGTCTACAATGAGCAGTTCTTC
CASSDGQVYNEQFF
>.|.|TRBV11-2|TRBJ1-3
TGTGCCAGCAGCGCGAAAGGGGCTGGAAACACCATATATTTT
CASSAKGAGNTIYF
>.|.|TRBV5-1|TRBJ2-3
TGCGCCAGCAGCTTGCACCAGACAATCTACAGCACAGATACGCAGTATTTT
CASSLHQTIYSTDTQYF
>.|.|TRBV3-1|TRBJ1-1
TGTGCCAGCAGCCAAGAAACTCACCGCGAGGCTTTCTTT
CASSQETHREAFF
>.|.|TRBV14|TRBJ2-7
TGTGCCAGCAGCCAAAACTACGGCACCTCCTACGAGCAGTACTTC
CASSQNYGTSYEQYF
>TRBD1|.|TRBV9|TRBJ2-5
TGTGCCAGCAGCGGGACGGACAGGACCCGGGAGACCCAGTACTTC
CASSGTDRTRETQYF
>.|few|TRBV7-9|TRBJ1-4
TGTGCCAGCAGCTTATTTCGAGGGGAAAAACTGTTTTTT
CASSLFRGEKLFF
>TRBD2|.|TRBV7-9|TRBJ2-3
TGTGCCAGCAGCTTAGGCGCGGGGGGGACGACTAGCACAGATACGCAGTATTTT
CASSLGAGGTTSTDTQYF
>TRBD2|.|TRBV4-2|TRBJ2-7
TGTGCCAGCAGCCAAGATGAAGCGGGAGGCAACTCCTACGAGCAGTACTTC
CASSQDEAGGNSYEQYF
>.|.|TRBV7-9|TRBJ1-2
TGTGCCAGCAGCTTATATCGGTCGGACTATGGCTACACCTTC
CASSLYRSDYGYTF
>.|few|TRBV14|TRBJ2-3
TGTGCCAGCAGCCCATTGACAAGAAGAAGCACAGATACGCAGTATTTT
CASSPLTRRSTDTQYF
>TRBD1|.|TRBV9|TRBJ1-5
TGTGCCAGCAGCGCGTCCGGGACAGGGGCTCAGCCCCAGCATTTT
CASSASGTGAQPQHF
>TRBD2|many|TRBV5-1|TRBJ2-3
TGTGCCAGCAGCTTAGTAGCGGGTGCTAGCACAGATACGCAGTATTTT
CASSLVAGASTDTQYF
>TRBD2|.|TRBV6-2/TRBV6-3|TRBJ2-3
TGTGCCAGCAGTACGACTAGCGGGGGGGATACGCAGTATTTT
CASSTTSGGDTQYF
>TRBD2|.|TRBV29-1|TRBJ2-5
TGCAGCGTTGAGCGGGGAGGAGCGGGGATTCAAGAGACCCAGTACTTC
CSVERGGAGIQETQYF
>TRBD2|.|TRBV5-1|TRBJ2-3
TGCGCCAGCAGCTTGGGAGGGGGACTAGCAGCAGTTGGAGATACGCAGTATTTT
CASSLGGGLAAVGDTQYF
>.|few|TRBV24-1|TRBJ1-5
TGTGCCACCAGTGATTCACTAAGGAGCAATCAGCCCCAGCATTTT
CATSDSLRSNQPQHF
>.|.|TRBV7-2|TRBJ1-3
TGTGCCAGCTCATGGGAACCGATTCAAATCTCTGGAAACACCATATATTTT
CASSWEPIQISGNTIYF
>TRBD1|.|TRBV5-1|TRBJ2-3
TGCGCCAGCAGTACCGGGACAGGGTTTGGCACAGATACGCAGTATTTT
CASSTGTGFGTDTQYF
>TRBD2|many|TRBV4-2|TRBJ2-3
TGTGCCAGCAGCCGCCTAGCGGGAGGGAGCACAGATACGCAGTATTTT
CASSRLAGGSTDTQYF
>.|many|TRBV6-6|TRBJ1-1
TGTGCCAGCAGTTCGTACCACATAAACTCGCACACTGAAGCTTTCTTT
CASSSYHINSHTEAFF
>TRBD1|.|TRBV7-9|TRBJ1-6
TGTGCCAGCAGCGAGGGACAGACTCTGGATAATTCACCCCTCCACTTT
CASSEGQTLDNSPLHF
>.|few|TRBV4-1|TRBJ2-2
TGCGCCAGCAGCCAAGTCTTCGGGGGGAACACCGGGGAGCTGTTTTTT
CASSQVFGGNTGELFF
>.|.|TRBV7-6|TRBJ1-2
TGTGCCAGCAGCCCGGTCAGGGAGGGTGGCTACACCTTC
CASSPVREGGYTF
>TRBD1|.|TRBV5-4|TRBJ2-5
TGTGCCAGCAGCTCCTTATTCAGGGGGCGCGTAGAAGAGACCCAGTACTTC
CASSSLFRGRVEETQYF
>TRBD2|.|TRBV7-8|TRBJ2-1
TGTGCCAGCAGCCTCAGTCCTAGCGGGAGTATGTCCTACAATGAGCAGTTATTC
CASSLSPSGSMSYNEQLF
>TRBD1|few|TRBV6-5|TRBJ2-2
TGTGCCAGCAGCTCAAGGTCTCCGGGACAGGGGACCAGGCTCGGCACCGGGGAGCTGTTTTTT
CASSSRSPGQGTRLGTGELFF
>TRBD1|.|TRBV7-9|TRBJ2-3
TGTGCCAGCAGATTCCCTCTGAGGGGCAGGGGGCGGACAGATACGCAGTATTTT
CASRFPLRGRGRTDTQYF
>TRBD1|.|TRBV10-3|TRBJ1-5
TGTGCCATCAGAGAACAGGGGGATCAGCCCCAGCATTTT
CAIREQGDQPQHF
>.|.|TRBV5-1|TRBJ2-7
TGCGCCAGCAGCTCCTTGAACTCCTACGAGCAGTACTTC
CASSSLNSYEQYF
>TRBD2|few|TRBV7-3|TRBJ2-1
TGTGCCAGCAGCTCCCCTACTAGCGGGGGGGCTTACAATGAGCAGTTCTTC
CASSSPTSGGAYNEQFF
>.|few|TRBV12-3/TRBV12-4|TRBJ1-5
TGTGCCAGCAGTGACGGTGCGCCCCAGCATTTT
CASSDGAPQHF
>.|.|TRBV29-1|TRBJ1-2
TGCAGCGCTGAAGGAGGGGGACTCGGCTACACCTTC
CSAEGGGLGYTF
>TRBD2|.|TRBV19|TRBJ2-1
TGTGCCAGTAAATCTAGCGGGATTCTCCCGAGCTCCTACAATGAGCAGTTCTTC
CASKSSGILPSSYNEQFF
>.|many|TRBV5-1|TRBJ2-7
TGCGCCAGCAGCTACGAACAGGGTAACTACGAGCAGTACTTC
CASSYEQGNYEQYF
>TRBD2|.|TRBV25-1|TRBJ2-1
TGTGCCAGCAGTCAAGCGGCGGGGGGCAGGAGCTCCTACAATGAGCAGTTCTTC
CASSQAAGGRSSYNEQFF
>TRBD2|.|TRBV10-3|TRBJ2-7
TGTGCCATCAACGACCCGGGACTAGCAAACGAGCAGTACTTC
CAINDPGLANEQYF
>.|few|TRBV4-3|TRBJ2-7
TGCGCCAGCAGCCAAGGGGTAGTGGGCTCCTACGAGCAGTACTTC
CASSQGVVGSYEQYF
>TRBD2|.|TRBV5-4|TRBJ2-7
TGTGCCAGCAGCCTTTGGGACTATTATTCCTACGAGCAGTACTTC
CASSLWDYYSYEQYF
>.|few|TRBV27|TRBJ1-2
TGTGCCAGCAGTTTATCGGTCGGCAGGGTTGGCTACACCTTC
CASSLSVGRVGYTF
>TRBD1|few|TRBV7-2|TRBJ2-1
TGTGCCAGCAGCCCGGGACAGAAGAGGCGTAGCTCCTACAATGAGCAGTTCTTC
CASSPGQKRRSSYNEQFF
>TRBD2|once|TRBV5-1|TRBJ2-3
TGCGCCAGCAGCGCAGCCTTAGCGGGGGGCTTTAGCACAGATACGCAGTATTTT
CASSAALAGGFSTDTQYF
>.|many|TRBV29-1|TRBJ2-1
TGCAGCTTCCGTGCAGGCACCTACAATGAGCAGTTCTTC
CSFRAGTYNEQFF
>.|.|TRBV24-1|TRBJ2-2
TGTGCCACCAGTGCTAACCGGGACTTCCACACCGCGGGGGAGCTGTTTTTT
CATSANRDFHTAGELFF
>.|.|TRBV7-8|TRBJ1-5
TGTGCCAGCAGCTTAGCTGAGAGGGGACGGCATCAGCCCCAGCATTTT
CASSLAERGRHQPQHF
>.|few|TRBV12-3/TRBV12-4|TRBJ2-7
TGTGCCAGCAGTTTATACCGGACAGAAGACTACGAGCAGTACTTC
CASSLYRTEDYEQYF
>.|.|TRBV7-3|TRBJ1-6
TGTGCCAGCAGCTTACTAGGGATTAATTCACCCCTCCACTTT
CASSLLGINSPLHF
>.|.|TRBV2|TRBJ1-1
TGTGCCAGCAGAATTGGCACCCGTGGGACTGAAGCTTTCTTT
CASRIGTRGTEAFF
>TRBD1|.|TRBV18|TRBJ2-1
TGTGCCAGCTCACAACAGGGGGCGTACAATGAGCAGTTCTTC
CASSQQGAYNEQFF
>TRBD1|.|TRBV7-9|TRBJ1-1
TGTGCCAGCAGCCCTCCTCTGACAGGGTTGAACACTGAAGCTTTCTTT
CASSPPLTGLNTEAFF
>TRBD1|many|TRBV4-3|TRBJ2-7
TGCGCCAGCAGCCAAGATTTCGTTGGGGACAGCACCTACGAGCAGTACTTC
CASSQDFVGDSTYEQYF
>.|.|TRBV7-9|TRBJ2-4
TGTGCCAGCAGCTTAGAGAGGGCGGGCATTCAGTACTTC
CASSLERAGIQYF
>.|.|TRBV20-1|TRBJ1-2
TGCAGTGCCGGGCAGAGCAGATGGGGCTACACCTTC
CSAGQSRWGYTF
>TRBD1|few|TRBV5-5|TRBJ2-7
TGTGCCAGCAGCAACGACAGGGACGAGCAGTACTTC
CASSNDRDEQYF